This T cell receptor beta chain was observed in a study of T cells after posttransplantation cyclophosphamide. A marrow graft followed busulfan-fludarabine conditioning, with cyclophosphamide on days +3 and +4. CDR3 size: 12 residues. V dropped 3 bases and J dropped 2 bases, with 4 bases sitting between them. The germline V gene encodes CDR1 SGHVS and CDR2 FNYEAQ. Sequencing used immunoSEQ multiplex PCR; TCRdb keeps in-frame clones, though not all of them. The data hold roughly 23,000 clones, with less than 90% observed a single time. The rearrangement uses TRBV7-6 and TRBJ2-5, with D uncertain. The receptor's source is a female patient aged 25-39 years who received an allogeneic stem cell transplant from an unrelated donor, was CMV-positive, and had no GVHD. The T cells may come from the graft donor. Sequencing used PBMCs, obtained after allogeneic stem cell transplant with posttransplant cyclophosphamide. The CDR3 sequence is CASSFLQETQYF. The DNA for the CDR3 is TGTGCCAGCAGCTTCCTGCAAGAGACCCAGTACTTC.